The rows below give T cell receptor beta chains drawn from one sample of a study of early T cells in non-severe SARS-CoV-2 infection. MiXCR was run by TCRdb on the 5' RACE reads, yielding one entry per CDR3 protein. Counted here are tens of thousands of distinct CDR3 sequences, around 15% occurring once; the ten biggest clones make up 10% to 15%. The sequencing input was whole blood. The receptors derive from an adult who was a healthcare worker with PCR-confirmed SARS-CoV-2 infection or an uninfected control (not recorded which). The conserved cysteine and the conserved F or W are not part of the CDR3 here.

v_gene,CDR3aa
TRBV20-1,SAPRTGGNTEAF
TRBV6-2/TRBV6-3,ASTWGRFTDTQY
TRBV5-1,ASSRETGGHSPLH
TRBV29-1,SVVQEHTEAF
TRBV24-1,ATSDGPGSGYGYT
TRBV18,ASSRDVSSYEQY
TRBV11-2,ASTRWERGEPF
TRBV28,ASTAGGHYNEQF
TRBV5-3,ARSFNGPDTQY
TRBV4-1,ASSQALDTFQETQY
TRBV19,ASSLDRSKNTGELF
TRBV28,ASNLSSLTGGLYGYT
TRBV29-1,SVSTGGAGTQY
TRBV29-1,SVVGGLDSYEQY
TRBV12-3/TRBV12-4,ASSLLDSRHEQF
TRBV24-1,ATSDFPVSTDTQY
TRBV4-3,ASSQGPEHYYGYT
TRBV4-1,ASSQDRPVPGEQF
TRBV28,ASMMGTGANVLT
TRBV4-1,ASSQVPSGALQETQY
TRBV7-6,ASSLRGGADYEQY
TRBV6-1,ASSEQGHTGELF
TRBV7-9,ASSPRTVNYGYT
TRBV29-1,SVEWGNEQY
TRBV6-5,ASRKTGSPNNEQF
TRBV5-1,ASTRQGTRANVLT
TRBV4-2,ASSQADGVNQPQH
TRBV11-3,ASSWGPVQETQY
TRBV20-1,SARVTQRKTQY
TRBV20-1,SAPPSGRQATQY
TRBV7-3,ASSPPNSDTQY
TRBV20-1,SARGRLAGANSYEQY
TRBV2,ASSEWVNTEAF
TRBV12-3/TRBV12-4,ASSLGLGDGSNQPQH
TRBV28,ASNPTEQETQY
TRBV27,ASSRTSGRFNEQF
TRBV24-1,ATSHRQGSYGYT
TRBV3-1,ASRTGPTGSPLH
TRBV9,ASSPEAASYGYT